The following is a TCR beta chain sequence with its context. The antigen is unknown. This sample was taken from a study of blood T cells in healthy people across ages. The study's findings and limits: In the absence of known donor CMV status, changes in expanded clonotypes were possibly confounded.

Sample-barcoded 5' priming and a J-beta primer mix drove a second PCR of about 6 to 12 cycles. Each cDNA molecule carried a tag from a template-switch adaptor that contained 12 random nucleotides. Each CDR3 protein gets one entry after TCRdb re-called the 5' RACE reads with MiXCR. This table holds hundreds of thousands of distinct CDR3 sequences, more than 40% found once. The CDR3 has 16 amino acids. Per germline, CDR1 SGDLS and CDR2 YYNGEE. Trimming took off 9 bases at V and 2 bases at J, with 20 bases between the two ends. This TCR derives from a woman in her fifties or sixties in good health. This chain connects TRBV9 to TRBJ2-2; no definite D call. Sequenced input: blood. The CDR3 DNA is TGTGCCACCGGATCCGGACGCGCGGCCAACACCGGGGAGCTGTTTTTT. Protein sequence: CATGSGRAANTGELFF.